These 9 T cell receptor beta chains were all obtained from the same sample, sequenced in a study of Ad26.COV2.S vaccination and SARS-CoV-2 variants. Treatment here: approximately 18 received Ad26.COV2.S at low or high dose, single or two shots; roughly 5 received placebo; per-sample allocation not given. The samples date from day 63 after the first vaccine or placebo injection. Sequencing used immunoSEQ multiplex PCR; TCRdb keeps in-frame clones, though not all of them. The table includes about 680,000 clones, around 90% detected once. The source was peripheral blood, collected in a trial of Ad26.COV2.S vaccine versus placebo. Receptors originate from a person aged 18 to 65 who received the Ad26.COV2.S COVID-19 vaccine or a placebo.

This chain connects TRBV4-3 to TRBJ1-1; TRBD1 matches at 8 bases. The CDR3 covers 14 residues. CDR1 is LGHNA and CDR2 is YSLEER in the germline V gene. With V trimmed by 4 bases and J by 7 bases, 8 bases remained unmatched. CDR3 nucleotide sequence: TGCGCCAGCAGCCCAACCCAGGGGGCGTATGAAGCTTTCTTT. It specifies CASSPTQGAYEAFF.

This clone has only a few counts. The chain has TRBV18 and TRBJ1-6; 7 positions agree with TRBD1. This CDR3 has 15 amino acids. Germline V CDR1 and CDR2: KGHSH, LQKENI. J gave up 10 bases and V 3 bases, and 9 bases lay outside the gene matches. The CDR3 bases are TGTGCCAGCTCACCTACACGACAGGGAGAGTCACCCCTCCACTTT. Protein: CASSPTRQGESPLHF.

The V and J genes are TRBV7-2 and TRBJ2-3, with a possible D match to TRBD1 (5 bases). Germline loops: CDR1 SGHTA, CDR2 FQGNSA. The CDR3 totals 12 residues. V lost 1 base, J lost 6 bases, and 5 bases lay in between. The CDR3 loop reads CASSLEGDTQYF. DNA of the CDR3: TGTGCCAGCAGCTTAGAGGGGGATACGCAGTATTTT.

Worth noting for this clone: The same CDR3 is also encoded by other DNA sequences in this sample. The CDR3 DNA sequence: TGTGCCAGCAGCTTGGCAGGAGGAGGCTCACCCCTCCACTTT. Protein: CASSLAGGGSPLHF. The V and J genes are TRBV11-2 and TRBJ1-6; D uncertain. The V gene lost 3 bases and the J gene lost 10 bases, with 13 bases spanning the gap. The CDR3 spans 14 residues. In germline, CDR1 is SGHAT, CDR2 FQNNGV.

This clone showed up just a few times. The CDR3 nucleotides are TGTGCCAGCAGTGTGGGGGGACGGACTGAAGCTTTCTTT. It yields the protein CASSVGGRTEAFF. This chain links TRBV12-3 or TRBV12-4 with TRBJ1-1, with D possibly matching TRBD1 (5 bases). Trimming took off 5 bases at V and 5 bases at J, with 12 bases between the two ends. There are 13 residues in the CDR3.

This chain connects TRBV5-6 to TRBJ2-7, with 13 bases lining up with TRBD2. The CDR3 covers 16 residues. The junction had 7 bases not matched to a gene; V was cut back by 3 bases and J by 4 bases. CDR1 is SGHDT and CDR2 is YYEEEE in the germline V gene. The CDR3 spells CASSSLAGGPGYEQYF. As DNA, the CDR3 is TGTGCCAGCAGCTCACTAGCGGGAGGGCCTGGATACGAGCAGTACTTC.

CDR3 in DNA: TGTGCCAGCAGCCACCGGGACAGGTCCTACGAGCAGTACTTC. This sequence encodes CASSHRDRSYEQYF. The V and J genes are TRBV3-1 (or the pseudogene TRBV3-2) and TRBJ2-7; 8 bases line up with TRBD1. The germline CDR1 and CDR2 sequences are LGHDT and YNNKEL (reference sequence). The CDR3 runs to 14 residues. V was pared by 3 bases and J by 1 base, with 2 bases of the junction left unmatched.

The CDR3 loop reads CASSYGQSGRTEAFF. For the CDR3, the DNA is TGTGCCAGCAGTTACGGGCAATCCGGGAGGACTGAAGCTTTCTTT. The V and J genes are TRBV6-5 and TRBJ1-1; D is uncertain. V lost 2 bases and J 5 bases, leaving 15 bases between the germline ends. Germline V gives CDR1 MNHEY, CDR2 SVGAGI. The CDR3 contains 15 residues.

The V call is TRBV6-5, the J call TRBJ1-2, with 8 bases fitting TRBD1. Germline CDR1 and CDR2: MNHEY and SVGAGI. V shed 6 bases, J shed 0 bases, and the junction held 3 bases outside the gene matches. The CDR3 is made up of 14 amino acids. The CDR3 spells CASRGTGSNYGYTF. For the CDR3, the DNA is TGTGCCAGCAGGGGGACAGGCTCTAACTATGGCTACACCTTC.